Listed below are T cell receptor beta chains from one sample, sequenced in a study of blood T cell repertoires in COVID-19. Measured with immunoSEQ multiplex PCR; TCRdb has only the in-frame clones, and not every one. The table has 280,000 or so clones, 70% to 90% seen once. The sequenced sample was PBMCs or T cells enriched from blood (not recorded which). The source is a man aged 25-45 years who had recovered from COVID-19. The CDR3 runs from the conserved cysteine through the conserved F or W.

V gene: TRBV5-1; J gene: TRBJ1-5; CDR3 protein: CASSSDGGNQPQHF
V gene: TRBV6-1; J gene: TRBJ2-5; CDR3 protein: CASSEATGTSLVPYF
V gene: TRBV7-2; J gene: TRBJ2-5; CDR3 protein: CASSFSGETQYF
V gene: TRBV11-2; J gene: TRBJ2-7; CDR3 protein: CASSLAAGGQNLYEQYF
V gene: TRBV5-8; J gene: TRBJ2-6; CDR3 protein: CASRLRDRGTF
V gene: TRBV7-9; J gene: TRBJ1-1; CDR3 protein: CASLVGSTEAFF
V gene: TRBV5-5; J gene: TRBJ2-2; CDR3 protein: CASSLYVLANTGELFF
V gene: TRBV7-3; J gene: TRBJ2-1; CDR3 protein: CASSLWAANNEQFF
V gene: TRBV4-3; J gene: TRBJ1-2; CDR3 protein: CASSQVAGANYGYTF
V gene: TRBV23-1; J gene: TRBJ2-2; CDR3 protein: CASSQSERDREGTGELFF
V gene: TRBV5-1; J gene: TRBJ1-1; CDR3 protein: CASSPGVEAFF
V gene: TRBV5-1; J gene: TRBJ1-3; CDR3 protein: CASSLDSSGNTIYF
V gene: TRBV7-2; J gene: TRBJ2-7; CDR3 protein: CASSPTGGPYEQYF
V gene: TRBV24-1; J gene: TRBJ1-1; CDR3 protein: CATSDGPPNTEAFF
V gene: TRBV27; J gene: TRBJ1-6; CDR3 protein: CASSLERGRNYNSPLHF
V gene: TRBV27; J gene: TRBJ1-5; CDR3 protein: CASSLRPTGAGQFPQPQHF
V gene: TRBV19; J gene: TRBJ2-7; CDR3 protein: CASSIGTGAYEQYF
V gene: TRBV3-1/TRBV3-2; J gene: TRBJ1-1; CDR3 protein: CASSEGATTEAFF
V gene: TRBV12-3/TRBV12-4; J gene: TRBJ1-2; CDR3 protein: CASSLDRGRGYTF
V gene: TRBV2; J gene: TRBJ1-1; CDR3 protein: CASGTRGYTEAFF